This T cell receptor beta chain was documented in a study of blood T cells in healthy people across ages. Findings and caveats of the study: TCR beta diversity per million T cells fell roughly linearly with age.

A word on this clonotype: What it binds is unknown.

Primers used in a second PCR of roughly 6 to 12 cycles were a sample-barcoded 5' primer and a J-beta primer mix. Each CDR3 protein gets one entry after TCRdb re-called the 5' RACE reads with MiXCR. The sample yields about a million distinct CDR3 sequences, roughly 51% seen once. The germline V gene has CDR1 SGHRS and CDR2 YFSETQ. This CDR3 is 15 amino acids long. V lost 4 bases, J lost 3 bases, and 2 bases stayed unmatched. Sequencing input: blood. The receptor was isolated from a woman aged 60-75 years in good health. The V gene is TRBV5-1, the J gene TRBJ2-2, with 11 bases lining up with TRBD2. The CDR3 loop reads CASSPGLADTGELFF. The CDR3 region has the DNA TGCGCCAGCAGCCCGGGACTAGCGGACACCGGGGAGCTGTTTTTT. Full variable domain (rest looked up from reference TRBV5-1 and TRBJ2-2): KAGVTQTPRYLIKTRGQQVTLSCSPISGHRSVSWYQQTPGQGLQFLFEYFSETQRNKGNFPGRFSGRQFSNSRSEMNVSTLELGDSALYLCASSPGLADTGELFFGEGSRLTVL.